Following are 21 T cell receptor beta chains from one sample sequenced in a study of cytomegalovirus exposure and HLA in healthy donors. PCR was performed using 60 Vbeta and 13 Jbeta primers. Some clones are missing from TCRdb's copy, which holds only in-frame ones; the method was immunoSEQ multiplex PCR. There are about 160,000 clones in the sample; about four fifths occur only once, and 7.5% to 9.5% lies in the top ten. Sequencing used PBMCs. The receptor source for this set is a male donor in good health and CMV-seropositive.

The chain recombines TRBV27 with TRBJ2-1, with TRBD1 matching 7 bases. V lost 4 bases and J lost 6; bases outside the gene matches: 12. Germline V gene sequence: CDR1 MNHEY, CDR2 SMNVEV (reference sequence). CDR3 length: 16 residues. This chain's CDR3 is CASSSLTGLRGNEQFF. The CDR3 bases are TGTGCCAGCAGTTCCCTGACAGGGTTAAGGGGCAATGAGCAGTTCTTC.

The table lists this clone with a few counts. The chain couples TRBV7-2 to TRBJ2-1; 7 nucleotides line up with TRBD1. V trimming: 5 bases; J trimming: 3 bases; junction bases outside the gene matches: 7. The CDR3 has 15 amino acids. The germline V gene encodes CDR1 SGHTA and CDR2 FQGNSA. CDR3 sequence reads: CASSPDRALYNEQFF. The CDR3 DNA reads TGTGCCAGCAGCCCTGACAGGGCCCTCTACAATGAGCAGTTCTTC.

The chain joins TRBV19 to TRBJ2-1; the D is unclear. This CDR3 comprises 13 residues. Trimming removed 2 bases at V and 2 bases at J, with 4 bases between. CDR1 and CDR2 from the germline V gene are LNHDA and SQIVND (reference sequence). Here the CDR3 DNA reads TGTGCCAGTAGTATACTAGCCTACAATGAGCAGTTCTTC. It specifies CASSILAYNEQFF.

The chain employs TRBV5-6 and TRBJ2-2; D is unclear. V was pared by 1 base and J by 7 bases, with 8 bases between. Germline V lookup: CDR1 SGHDT, CDR2 YYEEEE. This CDR3 contains 13 residues. The chain's CDR3 is CASSLQRFGELFF. CDR3 DNA: TGTGCCAGCAGCTTGCAGCGATTCGGGGAGCTGTTTTTT.

Note on this clone: Different DNA sequences within this sample yield the same CDR3. The CDR3 sequence is CASSRQGAVETQYF. In DNA form, the CDR3 reads TGTGCCAGCAGCCGACAGGGGGCAGTGGAGACCCAGTACTTC. This sequence joins TRBV5-4 and TRBJ2-5; 10 nucleotides align to TRBD1. V shed 4 bases, J shed 5 bases, and the junction held 5 bases outside the gene matches. CDR1 is SGHNT, CDR2 YYREEE, per germline (reference sequence). The CDR3 totals 14 residues.

The sample holds a few counts of this clone. A junction end diverges from the germline sequence, so it may reflect a read error. The rearrangement uses TRBV10-2 and TRBJ2-7; 11 nucleotides line up with TRBD1. The CDR3 has 14 residues. CDR1 and CDR2 (germline): WSHSY, SAAADI. CDR3 sequence reads: CASIEGTGGYEQYF. CDR3 bases: TGCGCCAGCATTGAGGGGACAGGGGGCTACGAGCAGTACTTC.

The V call is TRBV20-1, the J call TRBJ2-5; D call uncertain. The CDR3 extends over 10 amino acids. Between the trimmed V and J ends, which lost 4 bases and 5 bases, there was a span of 5 bases. The germline gives CDR1 DFQATT, CDR2 SNEGSKA (reference sequence). The CDR3 sequence: CSATLETQYF. CDR3 DNA: TGCAGTGCTACTCTGGAGACCCAGTACTTC.

The chain uses TRBV10-3 and TRBJ2-7, with 9 bases lining up with TRBD2. Germline V gene data show CDR1 as ENHRY and CDR2 as SYGVKD. J was trimmed by 5 bases and V by 0 bases; bases with no gene match: 5. There are 15 residues in the CDR3. CDR3 bases: TGTGCCATCAGTGAGTCGCCTAGCGGGACCCACGAGCAGTACTTC. It yields the protein CAISESPSGTHEQYF.

The CDR3 nucleotides are TGTGCCAGCAGCTTAGCGGGCTCTTACGGGGAGCTGTTTTTT. Translation gives CASSLAGSYGELFF. The J gene is TRBJ2-2, the V gene TRBV7-7; no firm D call. V shed 0 bases and J shed 7 bases, with 9 bases lying between them. Per germline, CDR1 SSHAT and CDR2 FNYEAQ (reference sequence). The CDR3 is 14 amino acids.

This clone was detected only a few times. The chain couples TRBV19 to TRBJ2-6; 9 bases line up with TRBD1. The germline V gene encodes CDR1 LNHDA and CDR2 SQIVND (reference sequence). There are 18 residues in the CDR3. Unmatched junction bases numbered 4, after V lost 1 base and J lost 0 bases. The CDR3 loop is CASSIGGTGRSGANVLTF. In DNA, the CDR3 is TGTGCCAGTAGTATAGGGGGGACAGGGCGCTCTGGGGCCAACGTCCTGACTTTC.

The chain couples TRBV6-5 to TRBJ2-5; D perhaps matches TRBD2 (6 bases). Trimming took off 5 bases at V and 5 bases at J, with 12 bases between the two ends. In germline, CDR1 is MNHEY, CDR2 SVGAGI. The CDR3 is 13 residues long. CDR3 bases: TGTGCCAGCAGTCGACTAGATCGCGAGACCCAGTACTTC. Translation: CASSRLDRETQYF.

The chain uses TRBV7-9 and TRBJ2-1; 9 positions agree with TRBD2. The germline V gene has CDR1 SEHNR and CDR2 FQNEAQ (reference sequence). V was pared by 5 bases and J by 0 bases, with 8 bases of the junction left unmatched. The CDR3 loop spans 17 amino acids. The CDR3 DNA follows: TGTGCCAGCAGCCCCCAGCTAGCGGGACACTCCTACAATGAGCAGTTCTTC. It yields the protein CASSPQLAGHSYNEQFF.

The chain has TRBV28 and TRBJ2-7, with D perhaps TRBD2 (5 bases). Deletions cut 10 bases from V and 6 bases from J, with 16 bases between. The CDR3 is 12 amino acids. Germline assignment: CDR1 MDHEN and CDR2 SYDVKM. The DNA of the CDR3 is TGTGCCACCCTGGACGGGATCCGCGAGCAGTACTTC. Its protein product is CATLDGIREQYF.

The chain carries TRBV10-2 and TRBJ1-1; tentatively, D is TRBD1 (5 bases). CDR1 and CDR2 from the germline V gene are WSHSY and SAAADI. Trimming pared 10 bases from V and 0 bases from J, leaving 12 bases between. This CDR3 is 13 amino acids long. The CDR3 sequence is CATQGTVNTEAFF. The CDR3, as DNA: TGCGCCACTCAGGGCACCGTGAACACTGAAGCTTTCTTT.

The genes are TRBV27 and TRBJ1-3, with D possibly being TRBD1 (5 bases). The CDR3 runs 14 residues. Trimming removed 8 bases at V and 0 bases at J, with 11 bases between. From germline, CDR1 is MNHEY and CDR2 SMNVEV (reference sequence). The CDR3 DNA is TGTGCCAGCGGGGGGGTGAACTCTGGAAACACCATATATTTT. This gives the protein CASGGVNSGNTIYF.

This clone has only a few counts. This sequence joins TRBV7-9 and TRBJ1-6, with 8 bases aligning to TRBD1. The ends lost 0 bases at V and 6 bases at J; junction bases unmatched: 7. This CDR3 is built from 17 residues. Germline V CDR1 and CDR2: SEHNR, FQNEAQ (reference sequence). CDR3 nucleotides: TGTGCCAGCAGCTTAGCGAGGACAGGGAATTTTAATTCACCCCTCCACTTT. Protein product: CASSLARTGNFNSPLHF.

The V call is TRBV9, the J call TRBJ1-1; possible D gene TRBD1, 6 bases. The CDR3 spans 14 residues. CDR1 is SGDLS, CDR2 YYNGEE, per germline. The V and J ends lost 4 bases and 2 bases respectively, with 12 bases between them. The CDR3 bases are TGTGCCAGCAGCCTCAGGGGATTAAACACTGAAGCTTTCTTT. Amino acid sequence: CASSLRGLNTEAFF.

The CDR3 region is CAWSGKGQGNEKLFF. For the CDR3, the DNA is TGTGCCTGGAGCGGCAAGGGACAGGGAAATGAAAAACTGTTTTTT. The V gene is TRBV30, the J gene TRBJ1-4; TRBD1 agrees at 9 bases. The CDR3 runs 15 residues. In germline, CDR1 is GTSNPN, CDR2 SVGIG (reference sequence). Unmatched junction bases numbered 7, after V lost 3 bases and J lost 5 bases.

This rearrangement joins TRBV28 to TRBJ1-2, with D possibly being TRBD1 (6 bases). V was trimmed by 3 bases and J by 5 bases, leaving 10 bases between them. Looked up from germline, CDR1 is MDHEN and CDR2 is SYDVKM. The CDR3 has 13 residues. Here the CDR3 reads CASSLRQGYGYTF. As DNA, the CDR3 is TGTGCCAGCAGTTTGCGTCAGGGGTATGGCTACACCTTC.

This chain links TRBV6-1 with TRBJ2-3; 7 bases line up with TRBD2. The V gene's germline CDR1 is MNHNS and CDR2 SASEGT. V shed 7 bases, J shed 4 bases, and the junction held 8 bases outside the gene matches. The CDR3 loop spans 14 amino acids. The CDR3: CASTRAGVSDTQYF. In nucleotides, the CDR3 is TGTGCCAGCACGCGGGCGGGAGTTTCAGATACGCAGTATTTT.

In DNA, the CDR3 is TGTGCCAGCAGCTTTACCGGGACAGGGATCACCGGGGAGCTGTTTTTT. It encodes CASSFTGTGITGELFF. The chain recombines TRBV5-6 with TRBJ2-2; 9 nucleotides match TRBD1. This CDR3 spans 16 amino acids. Looked up from germline, CDR1 is SGHDT and CDR2 is YYEEEE. Trimming took 2 bases from V and 4 from J; bases not matched to a gene: 6.